Shown below are 17 T cell receptor beta chains from a single sample sequenced in a study of blood T cell repertoires in COVID-19. The data were produced by immunoSEQ multiplex PCR, yet TCRdb's version contains in-frame clones alone and is incomplete. The repertoire holds some 290,000 clones, around 92% seen once, with roughly 10% in the top ten. Sequencing was performed on peripheral blood. These receptors came from a woman in her twenties or thirties with COVID-19, enrolled during active disease.

The chain is built from TRBV4-2 and TRBJ2-2, with a tentative D call TRBD2 (7 bases). The CDR3 loop spans 16 amino acids. Looked up from germline, CDR1 is LGHNA and CDR2 is YNFKEQ. Trimming removed 2 bases at V and 6 bases at J, with 16 bases between. CDR3 loop: CASSQPRGGGSGELFF. In DNA form, the CDR3 reads TGTGCCAGCAGCCAACCTAGGGGGGGCGGCTCCGGGGAGCTGTTTTTT.

CDR3 sequence reads: CTSSQTAGSPNEQYF. DNA for the CDR3: TGCACCAGCAGCCAAACAGCGGGGTCCCCCAACGAGCAGTACTTC. The chain joins TRBV1 to TRBJ2-7; the table's D call, TRBD2, has no DNA check behind it. TRBV1 is an annotated pseudogene. The length of the CDR3 is 15 residues.

The V gene is TRBV19, the J gene TRBJ2-7, with D possibly being TRBD2 (5 bases). The CDR3 sequence is 14 residues long. CDR1 is LNHDA and CDR2 is SQIVND in the germline V gene (reference sequence). Between the trimmed V and J ends, which lost 1 base and 2 bases, there was a span of 9 bases. As DNA, the CDR3 is TGTGCCAGTAGTATAGCCCGGGGAACCTACGAGCAGTACTTC. Its protein is CASSIARGTYEQYF. The full variable domain, with the rest looked up from reference TRBV19 and TRBJ2-7, is DGGITQSPKYLFRKEGQNVTLSCEQNLNHDAMYWYRQDPGQGLRLIYYSQIVNDFQKGDIAEGYSVSREKKESFPLTVTSAQKNPTAFYLCASSIARGTYEQYFGPGTRLTVT.

V usage is TRBV9 and J usage is TRBJ2-3; D is possibly TRBD2 (6 bases). The CDR3 spans 17 residues. Germline CDR1 reads SGDLS; CDR2 reads YYNGEE. With 4 bases removed from V and 4 bases from J, the gap between germline ends came to 22 bases. Here the CDR3 DNA reads TGTGCCAGCAGCACCCGAGTGGCGGGACTCGCTTCAGATACGCAGTATTTT. It yields the protein CASSTRVAGLASDTQYF. The entire variable domain, with the rest obtained from reference TRBV9 and TRBJ2-3, is as follows: DSGVTQTPKHLITATGQRVTLRCSPRSGDLSVYWYQQSLDQGLQFLIQYYNGEERAKGNILERFSAQQFPDLHSELNLSSLELGDSALYFCASSTRVAGLASDTQYFGPGTRLTVL.

This chain connects TRBV3-1 (or the pseudogene TRBV3-2) to TRBJ1-3; unclear D gene. The germline gives CDR1 LGHDT, CDR2 YNNKEL (reference sequence). The CDR3 consists of 14 residues. Trimming removed 1 base from V and 3 bases from J, with 7 bases in between. For the CDR3, the DNA is TGTGCCAGCAGCCAAGGATCCAGTGGAAACACCATATATTTT. It is translated as CASSQGSSGNTIYF.

CDR3 residues: CASSESQGAWETQYF. In DNA, the CDR3 is TGCGCCAGCAGTGAGTCACAGGGGGCTTGGGAGACCCAGTACTTC. The chain has TRBV10-1 and TRBJ2-5; 9 bases fit TRBD1. V shed 0 bases and J 5 bases; nucleotides not matched to a gene: 4. The germline CDR1 and CDR2 sequences are WNHNN and SYGVQD (reference sequence). CDR3 size: 15 residues.

The chain carries TRBV7-9 and TRBJ1-2; 7 nucleotides match TRBD1. Losses at the gene ends were 7 bases for V and 4 bases for J; bases not matched to a gene: 6. This CDR3 is 13 amino acids long. Germline V gene data show CDR1 as SEHNR and CDR2 as FQNEAQ (reference sequence). CDR3 residues: CASTQQGTYGYTF. CDR3 in DNA: TGTGCCAGCACCCAACAGGGGACCTATGGCTACACCTTC. The full variable domain, with the rest looked up from reference TRBV7-9 and TRBJ1-2, is DTGVSQNPRHKITKRGQNVTFRCDPISEHNRLYWYRQTLGQGPEFLTYFQNEAQLEKSRLLSDRFSAERPKGSFSTLEIQRTEQGDSAMYLCASTQQGTYGYTFGSGTRLTVV.

V and J are TRBV5-4 and TRBJ2-7, with D perhaps TRBD1 (6 bases). From germline, CDR1 is SGHNT and CDR2 YYREEE (reference sequence). CDR3 length: 15 residues. V was pared by 0 bases and J by 0 bases, with 10 bases between. This CDR3 reads CASSLAQGPSYEQYF. For the CDR3, the DNA is TGTGCCAGCAGCTTGGCTCAGGGGCCCTCCTACGAGCAGTACTTC.

The chain recombines TRBV27 with TRBJ2-7, with TRBD1 identical over 7 bases. Germline CDR1 reads MNHEY; CDR2 reads SMNVEV (reference sequence). V was pared by 6 bases and J by 3 bases, with 11 bases of the junction left unmatched. The CDR3 loop spans 15 amino acids. The CDR3 nucleotides read TGTGCCAGCAGCAACAGACAGGGAACCTTCTACGAGCAGTACTTC. Amino acid sequence: CASSNRQGTFYEQYF.

The chain employs TRBV4-1 and TRBJ2-7; 9 bases map to TRBD1. V was pared by 3 bases and J by 3 bases, with 3 bases of the junction left unmatched. Germline V gene sequence: CDR1 MGHRA, CDR2 YSYEKL. This CDR3 spans 14 amino acids. CDR3 loop: CASSQTGGSYEQYF. For the CDR3, the DNA is TGCGCCAGCAGCCAGACAGGGGGTAGCTACGAGCAGTACTTC.

On this clone: This same CDR3 is encoded by further DNA sequences in the sample. The J gene is TRBJ2-1, the V gene TRBV5-1; 9 bases fit TRBD2. The CDR3 spans 16 residues. Germline assignment: CDR1 SGHRS and CDR2 YFSETQ. V lost 4 bases to trimming and J lost 1 base; unmatched junction nucleotides: 6. CDR3 protein: CASSPGLAGSYNEQFF. CDR3 nucleotide sequence: TGCGCCAGCAGCCCCGGGCTAGCGGGGTCCTACAATGAGCAGTTCTTC.

This chain uses TRBV6-6 with TRBJ2-3, with a possible D match to TRBD2 (6 bases). The V gene's germline CDR1 is MNHNY and CDR2 SVGAGI (reference sequence). V lost 6 bases and J lost 5, with 18 bases in between. CDR3 length: 15 residues. CDR3 amino acids: CASSAPNGGKDTQYF. For the CDR3, the DNA is TGTGCCAGCAGCGCCCCAAACGGGGGAAAAGATACGCAGTATTTT.

The genes are TRBV4-2 and TRBJ1-4; perhaps TRBD1 as D (6 bases). Per the germline V gene, CDR1 is LGHNA and CDR2 is YNFKEQ. Trimming removed 4 bases at V and 7 bases at J, with 16 bases between. This CDR3 is 15 amino acids long. Here the CDR3 DNA reads TGTGCCAGCAGCCCTCTGGTGGGGGCGTTTGAAAAACTGTTTTTT. As protein: CASSPLVGAFEKLFF.

The genes are TRBV19 and TRBJ1-5; 7 bases line up with TRBD1. This CDR3 contains 19 residues. The ends lost 0 bases at V and 5 bases at J; junction bases unmatched: 16. Germline assignment: CDR1 LNHDA and CDR2 SQIVND (reference sequence). This CDR3 is CASSIDQKAPGQLHQPQHF. Here the CDR3 DNA reads TGTGCCAGTAGTATAGATCAAAAGGCCCCGGGACAGCTCCATCAGCCCCAGCATTTT.

V and J are TRBV12-3 or TRBV12-4 and TRBJ2-7; D unresolved. This CDR3 has 13 amino acids. V shed 3 bases and J shed 3 bases, with 9 bases lying between them. The CDR3 reads CASSLRQNYEQYF. In DNA, the CDR3 is TGTGCCAGCAGTTTGAGGCAGAACTACGAGCAGTACTTC.

The V and J genes are TRBV10-1 and TRBJ2-7, with TRBD1 identical over 8 bases. The V segment lost 7 bases and the J segment 4 bases; nucleotides outside the gene matches: 6. Germline CDR1 reads WNHNN; CDR2 reads SYGVQD (reference sequence). The CDR3 has 13 residues. CDR3 loop: CASMETGAYEQYF. For the CDR3, the DNA is TGCGCCAGCATGGAGACAGGGGCGTACGAGCAGTACTTC.

This clone was seen only a few times. This chain links TRBV6-5 with TRBJ1-2, with D maybe TRBD1 (5 bases). The CDR3 covers 13 residues. CDR1 is MNHEY, CDR2 SVGAGI, per germline. The germline V and J ends were trimmed by 6 bases and 5 bases, with 13 bases remaining between them. For the CDR3, the DNA is TGTGCCAGCAGATCCCCTGGGGGGTATGGCTACACCTTC. Translated, it gives CASRSPGGYGYTF.